This TCR beta chain was recovered during a study of Ad26.COV2.S vaccination and SARS-CoV-2 variants. Treatment denoted: over 15 received Ad26.COV2.S at low or high dose, single or two shots; a few received placebo; per-sample allocation not given. The samples date from day 63 after the first vaccine or placebo injection. Expressing Wuhan-strain SARS-CoV-2 spike, an Ad26 vector served as the vaccine. Assay: immunoSEQ multiplex PCR; the TCRdb copy retains only in-frame clones and omits some. Among 350,000 to 450,000 clones, roughly 87% were seen once, and the ten largest hold around 3.6%. With respect to this clone: Its cognate antigen is unknown.

Study-wide findings and caveats: Substantial breadth was reported for post-vaccination spike-specific CD8+ and CD4+ T cells.

Trimming shortened V by 2 bases and J by 4 bases, and 9 bases separated the two germline ends. The V gene's germline CDR1 is MNHNS and CDR2 SASEGT. The CDR3 runs to 14 residues. The chain links TRBV6-1 to TRBJ1-5; D remains unclear. The clonotype originates from a person aged 18-65 years who received the Ad26.COV2.S COVID-19 vaccine or a placebo. Specimen: peripheral blood, collected in a trial of Ad26.COV2.S vaccine versus placebo. CDR3 sequence: CASSEWSDNQPQHF. CDR3 DNA: TGTGCCAGCAGTGAATGGTCAGATAATCAGCCCCAGCATTTT.